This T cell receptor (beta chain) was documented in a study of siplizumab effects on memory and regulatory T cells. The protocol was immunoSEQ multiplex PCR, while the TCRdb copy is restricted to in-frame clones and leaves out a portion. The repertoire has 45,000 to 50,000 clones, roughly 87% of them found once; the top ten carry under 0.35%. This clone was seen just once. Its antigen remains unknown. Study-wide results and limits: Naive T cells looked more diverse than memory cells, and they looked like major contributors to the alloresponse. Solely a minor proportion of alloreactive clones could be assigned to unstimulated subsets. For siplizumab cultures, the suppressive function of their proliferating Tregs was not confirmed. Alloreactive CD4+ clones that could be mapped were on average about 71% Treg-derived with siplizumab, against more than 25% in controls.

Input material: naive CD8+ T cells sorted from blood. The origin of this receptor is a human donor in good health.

The CDR3 here is CTSSLHILVCEQFF. Written as DNA, the CDR3 is TGCACCAGCAGCCTCCACATCCTGGTTTGTGAGCAGTTCTTC. The chain joins TRBV1 to TRBJ2-1; TRBD1, the table's D call, was not compared with the DNA. TRBV1 is a pseudogene locus. This CDR3 region has 14 residues.